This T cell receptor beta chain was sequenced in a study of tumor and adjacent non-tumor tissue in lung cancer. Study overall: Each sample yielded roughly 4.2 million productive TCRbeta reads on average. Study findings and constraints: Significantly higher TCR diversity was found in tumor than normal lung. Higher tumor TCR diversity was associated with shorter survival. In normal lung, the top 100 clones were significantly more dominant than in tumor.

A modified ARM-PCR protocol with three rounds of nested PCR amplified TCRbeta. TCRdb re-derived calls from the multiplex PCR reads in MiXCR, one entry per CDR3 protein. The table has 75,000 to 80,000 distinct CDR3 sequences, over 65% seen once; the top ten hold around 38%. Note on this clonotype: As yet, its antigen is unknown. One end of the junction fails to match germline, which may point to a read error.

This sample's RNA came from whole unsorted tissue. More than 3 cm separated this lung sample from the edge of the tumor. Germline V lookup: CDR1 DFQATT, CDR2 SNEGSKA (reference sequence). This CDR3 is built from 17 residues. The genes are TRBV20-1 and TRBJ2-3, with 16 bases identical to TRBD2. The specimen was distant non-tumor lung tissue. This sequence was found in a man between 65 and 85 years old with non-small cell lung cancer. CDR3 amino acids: CSALPGLAGGVADTQCF. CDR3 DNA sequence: TGCAGTGCTCTTCCGGGACTAGCGGGGGGGGTGGCAGATACGCAGTGTTTT.